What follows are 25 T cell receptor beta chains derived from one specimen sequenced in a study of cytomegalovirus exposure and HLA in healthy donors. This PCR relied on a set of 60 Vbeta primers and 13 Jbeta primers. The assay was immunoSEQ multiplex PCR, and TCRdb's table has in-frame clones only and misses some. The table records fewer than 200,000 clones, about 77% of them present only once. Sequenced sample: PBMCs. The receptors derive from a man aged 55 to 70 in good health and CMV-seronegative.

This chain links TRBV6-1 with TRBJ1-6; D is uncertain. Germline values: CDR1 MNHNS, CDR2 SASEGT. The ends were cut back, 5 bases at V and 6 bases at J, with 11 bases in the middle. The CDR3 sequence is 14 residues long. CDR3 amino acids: CASSNRLFNSPLHF. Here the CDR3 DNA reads TGTGCCAGCAGTAACAGATTGTTTAATTCACCCCTCCACTTT.

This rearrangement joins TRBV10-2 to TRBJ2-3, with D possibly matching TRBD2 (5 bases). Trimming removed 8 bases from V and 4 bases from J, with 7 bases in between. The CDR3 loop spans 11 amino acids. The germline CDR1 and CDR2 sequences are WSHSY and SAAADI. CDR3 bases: TGCGCCAGCTCACTAGCAGATACGCAGTATTTT. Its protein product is CASSLADTQYF.

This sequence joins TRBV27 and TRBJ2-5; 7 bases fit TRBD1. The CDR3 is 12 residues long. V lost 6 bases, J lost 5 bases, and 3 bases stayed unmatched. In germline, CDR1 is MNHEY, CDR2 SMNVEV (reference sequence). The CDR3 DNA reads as TGTGCCAGCAGCCAGACAGGGGAGACCCAGTACTTC. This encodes CASSQTGETQYF.

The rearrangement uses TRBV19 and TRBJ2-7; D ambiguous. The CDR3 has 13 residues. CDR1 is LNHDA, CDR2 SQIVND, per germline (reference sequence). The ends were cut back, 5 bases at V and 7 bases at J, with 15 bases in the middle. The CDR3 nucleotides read TGTGCCAGTAGTCCCTCCGACCGAGGAGAGCAGTACTTC. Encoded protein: CASSPSDRGEQYF.

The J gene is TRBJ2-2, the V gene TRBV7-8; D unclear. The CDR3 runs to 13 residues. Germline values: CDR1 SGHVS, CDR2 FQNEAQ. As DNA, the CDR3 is TGTGCGGGCCAGCCTCGAAACACCGGGGAGCTGTTTTTT. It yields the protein CAGQPRNTGELFF.

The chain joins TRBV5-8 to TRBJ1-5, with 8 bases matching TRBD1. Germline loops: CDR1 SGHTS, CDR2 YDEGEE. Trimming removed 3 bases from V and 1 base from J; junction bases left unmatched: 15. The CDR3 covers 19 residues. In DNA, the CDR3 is TGTGCCAGCAGCTCCCTATTCGGGCAGGGGGCTTCGAGCAATCAGCCCCAGCATTTT. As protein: CASSSLFGQGASSNQPQHF.

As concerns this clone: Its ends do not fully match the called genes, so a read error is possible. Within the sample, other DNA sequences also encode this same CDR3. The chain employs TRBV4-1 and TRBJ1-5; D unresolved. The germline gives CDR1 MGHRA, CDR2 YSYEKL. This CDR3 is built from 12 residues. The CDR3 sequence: CASSQEAGPQNF. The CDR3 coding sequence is TGCGCCAGCAGCCAAGAAGCTGGGCCCCAGAATTTT.

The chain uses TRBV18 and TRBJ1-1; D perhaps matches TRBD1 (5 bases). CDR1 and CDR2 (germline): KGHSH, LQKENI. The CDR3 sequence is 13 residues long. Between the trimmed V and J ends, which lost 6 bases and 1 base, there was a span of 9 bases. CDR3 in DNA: TGTGCCAGCTCGGGGGGTTGGAACACTGAAGCTTTCTTT. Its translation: CASSGGWNTEAFF.

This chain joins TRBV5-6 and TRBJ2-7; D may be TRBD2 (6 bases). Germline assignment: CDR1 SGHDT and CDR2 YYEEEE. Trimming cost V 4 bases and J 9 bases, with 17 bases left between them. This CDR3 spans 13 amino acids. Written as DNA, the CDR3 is TGTGCCAGCAGCACCATGGTTGGGGGGAGGCAGTACTTC. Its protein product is CASSTMVGGRQYF.

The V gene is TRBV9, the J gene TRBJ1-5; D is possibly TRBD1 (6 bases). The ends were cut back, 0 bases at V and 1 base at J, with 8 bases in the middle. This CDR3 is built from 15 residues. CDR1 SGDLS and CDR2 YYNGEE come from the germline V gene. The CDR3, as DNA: TGTGCCAGCAGCGTAGCAGGGGAAAGCAATCAGCCCCAGCATTTT. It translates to CASSVAGESNQPQHF.

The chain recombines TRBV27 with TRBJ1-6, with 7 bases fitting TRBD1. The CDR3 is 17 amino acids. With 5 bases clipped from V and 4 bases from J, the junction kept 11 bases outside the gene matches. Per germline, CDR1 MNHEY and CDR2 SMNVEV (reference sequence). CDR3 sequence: CASSRIGDSSYNSPLHF. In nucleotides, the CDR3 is TGTGCCAGCAGTCGGATAGGGGACAGTAGTTATAATTCACCCCTCCACTTT.

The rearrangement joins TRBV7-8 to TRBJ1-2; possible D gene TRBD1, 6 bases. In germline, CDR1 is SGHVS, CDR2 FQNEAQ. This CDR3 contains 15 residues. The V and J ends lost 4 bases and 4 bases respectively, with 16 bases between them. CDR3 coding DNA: TGTGCCAGCAGCTCCAGACTGGACAGTTCCTATGGCTACACCTTC. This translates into CASSSRLDSSYGYTF.

The CDR3 is CSAEQGDYGYTF. The CDR3 DNA sequence: TGCAGCGCGGAACAGGGAGACTATGGCTACACCTTC. The genes are TRBV29-1 and TRBJ1-2, with D tentatively TRBD1 (6 bases). V lost 7 bases to trimming and J lost 3 bases, with 12 bases between them. The CDR3 spans 12 residues. Germline V gene sequence: CDR1 SQVTM, CDR2 ANQGSEA.

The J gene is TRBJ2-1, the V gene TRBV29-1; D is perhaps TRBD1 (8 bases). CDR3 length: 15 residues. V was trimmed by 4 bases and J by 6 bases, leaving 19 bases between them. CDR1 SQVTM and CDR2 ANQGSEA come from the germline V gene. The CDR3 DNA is TGCAGCGTTGTGATCACAGGGGGGGGAGGCAATGAGCAGTTCTTC. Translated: CSVVITGGGGNEQFF.

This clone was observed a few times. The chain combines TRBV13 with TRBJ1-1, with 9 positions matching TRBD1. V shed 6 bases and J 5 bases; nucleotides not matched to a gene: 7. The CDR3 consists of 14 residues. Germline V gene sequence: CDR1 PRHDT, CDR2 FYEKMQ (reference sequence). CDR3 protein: CASRVRDRETEAFF. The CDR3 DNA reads TGTGCCAGCAGGGTACGGGACAGGGAAACTGAAGCTTTCTTT.

The CDR3 DNA reads as TGTGCCAGCAGAGGAGCGCGGGTTAGCACAGATACGCAGTATTTT. Its translation: CASRGARVSTDTQYF. The chain recombines TRBV25-1 with TRBJ2-3, with D possibly matching TRBD2 (5 bases). CDR1 MGHDK and CDR2 SYGVNS come from the germline V gene. V gave up 6 bases and J gave up 0 bases, with 13 bases separating them. This CDR3 contains 15 residues.

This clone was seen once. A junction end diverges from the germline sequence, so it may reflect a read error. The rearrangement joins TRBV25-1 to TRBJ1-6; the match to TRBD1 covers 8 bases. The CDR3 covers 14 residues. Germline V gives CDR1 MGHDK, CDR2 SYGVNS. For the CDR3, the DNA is TGTGCCAGCAGTGAATCTACAGGGGGTTCACCCCTCAACTTT. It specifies CASSESTGGSPLNF.

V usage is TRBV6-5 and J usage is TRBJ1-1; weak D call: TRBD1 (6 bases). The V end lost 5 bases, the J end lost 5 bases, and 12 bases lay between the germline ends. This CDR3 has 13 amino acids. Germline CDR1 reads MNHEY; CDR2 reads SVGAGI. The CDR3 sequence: CASSNRVTTEAFF. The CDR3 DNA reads TGTGCCAGCAGTAACAGGGTTACGACTGAAGCTTTCTTT.

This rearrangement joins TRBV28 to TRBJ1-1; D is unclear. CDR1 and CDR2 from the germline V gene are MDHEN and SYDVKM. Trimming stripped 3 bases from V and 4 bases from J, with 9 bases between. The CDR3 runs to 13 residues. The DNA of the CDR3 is TGTGCCAGCAGTTTTTCGCTGCGCACTGAAGCTTTCTTT. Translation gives CASSFSLRTEAFF.

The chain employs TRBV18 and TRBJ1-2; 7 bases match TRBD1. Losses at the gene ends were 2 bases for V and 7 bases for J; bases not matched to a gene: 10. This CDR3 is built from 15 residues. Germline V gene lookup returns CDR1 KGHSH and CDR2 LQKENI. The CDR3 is CASSPETGLVAGYTF. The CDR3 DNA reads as TGTGCCAGCTCACCAGAGACAGGGCTGGTGGCTGGCTACACCTTC. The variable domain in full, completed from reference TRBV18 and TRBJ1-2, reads NAGVMQNPRHLVRRRGQEARLRCSPMKGHSHVYWYRQLPEEGLKFMVYLQKENIIDESGMPKERFSAEFPKEGPSILRIQQVVRGDSAAYFCASSPETGLVAGYTFGSGTRLTVV.

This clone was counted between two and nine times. The CDR3 nucleotides read TGTGCCAGCAGCTTAGGGGGAGGGGAGACCCAGTACTTC. This translates into CASSLGGGETQYF. The J gene is TRBJ2-5, the V gene TRBV7-2; 7 nucleotides line up with TRBD2. The CDR3 spans 13 residues. CDR1 and CDR2 from the germline V gene are SGHTA and FQGNSA. Germline trimming cut 1 base from V and 5 bases from J; bases unmatched to any gene: 1.

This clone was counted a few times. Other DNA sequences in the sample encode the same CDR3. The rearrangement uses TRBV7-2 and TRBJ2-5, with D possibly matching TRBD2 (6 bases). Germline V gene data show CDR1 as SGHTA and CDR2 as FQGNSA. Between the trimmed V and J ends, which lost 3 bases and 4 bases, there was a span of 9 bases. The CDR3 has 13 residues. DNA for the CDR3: TGTGCCAGCAGCTTCGGGGGTCGAGAGACCCAGTACTTC. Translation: CASSFGGRETQYF.

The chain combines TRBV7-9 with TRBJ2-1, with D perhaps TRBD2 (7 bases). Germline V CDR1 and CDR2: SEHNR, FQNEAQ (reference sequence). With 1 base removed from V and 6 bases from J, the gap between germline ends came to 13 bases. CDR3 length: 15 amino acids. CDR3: CASSLGAGGPNEQFF. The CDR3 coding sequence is TGTGCCAGCAGCTTAGGTGCCGGGGGGCCCAATGAGCAGTTCTTC.

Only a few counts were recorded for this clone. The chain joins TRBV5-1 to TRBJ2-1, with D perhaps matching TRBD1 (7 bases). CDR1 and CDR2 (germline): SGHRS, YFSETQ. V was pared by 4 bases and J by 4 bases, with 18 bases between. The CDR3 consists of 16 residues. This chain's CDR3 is CASSLNEAGQYNEQFF. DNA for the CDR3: TGCGCCAGCAGCCTGAACGAGGCGGGACAGTACAATGAGCAGTTCTTC.

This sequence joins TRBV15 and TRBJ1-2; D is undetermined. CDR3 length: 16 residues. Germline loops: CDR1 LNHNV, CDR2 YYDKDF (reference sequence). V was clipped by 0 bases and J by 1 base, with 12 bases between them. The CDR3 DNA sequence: TGTGCCACCAGCAGAGAGTCCGAGCCGGTTAACTATGGCTACACCTTC. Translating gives CATSRESEPVNYGYTF.